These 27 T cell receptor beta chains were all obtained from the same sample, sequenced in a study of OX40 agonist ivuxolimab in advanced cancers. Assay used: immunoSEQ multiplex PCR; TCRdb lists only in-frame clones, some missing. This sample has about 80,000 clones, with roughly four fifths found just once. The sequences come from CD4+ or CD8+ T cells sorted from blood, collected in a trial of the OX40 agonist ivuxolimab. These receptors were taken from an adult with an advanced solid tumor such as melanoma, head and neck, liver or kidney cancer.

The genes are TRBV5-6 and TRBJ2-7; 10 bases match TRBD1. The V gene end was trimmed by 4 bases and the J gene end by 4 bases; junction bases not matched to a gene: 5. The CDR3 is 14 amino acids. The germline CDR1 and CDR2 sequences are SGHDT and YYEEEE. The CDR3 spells CASSGTGAWYEQYF. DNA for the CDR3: TGTGCCAGCAGCGGGACAGGGGCTTGGTACGAGCAGTACTTC.

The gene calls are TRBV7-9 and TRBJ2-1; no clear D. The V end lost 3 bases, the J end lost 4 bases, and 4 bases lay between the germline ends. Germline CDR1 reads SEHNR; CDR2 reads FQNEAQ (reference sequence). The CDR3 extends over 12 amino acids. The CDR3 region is CASSFNYNEQFF. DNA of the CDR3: TGTGCCAGCAGCTTCAATTACAATGAGCAGTTCTTC.

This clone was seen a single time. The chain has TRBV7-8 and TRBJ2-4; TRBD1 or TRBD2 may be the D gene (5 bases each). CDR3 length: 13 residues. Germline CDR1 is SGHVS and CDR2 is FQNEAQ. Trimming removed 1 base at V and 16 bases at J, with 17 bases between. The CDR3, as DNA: TGTGCCAGCAGCTTAGGGGAGTTCAGGGCGAAATACTTC. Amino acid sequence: CASSLGEFRAKYF.

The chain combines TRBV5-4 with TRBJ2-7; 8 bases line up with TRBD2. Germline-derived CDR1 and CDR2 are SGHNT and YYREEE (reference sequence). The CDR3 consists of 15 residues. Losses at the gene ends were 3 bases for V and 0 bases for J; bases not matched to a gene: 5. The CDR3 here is CASSSGLVSSYEQYF. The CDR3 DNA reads TGTGCCAGCAGCTCGGGACTAGTGAGCTCCTACGAGCAGTACTTC.

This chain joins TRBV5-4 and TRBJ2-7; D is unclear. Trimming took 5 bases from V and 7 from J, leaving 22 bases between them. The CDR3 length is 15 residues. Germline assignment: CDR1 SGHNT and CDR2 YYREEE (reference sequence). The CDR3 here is CASRNSVGGKEEQYF. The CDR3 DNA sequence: TGTGCCAGCAGGAACTCGGTGGGCGGAAAAGAAGAGCAGTACTTC.

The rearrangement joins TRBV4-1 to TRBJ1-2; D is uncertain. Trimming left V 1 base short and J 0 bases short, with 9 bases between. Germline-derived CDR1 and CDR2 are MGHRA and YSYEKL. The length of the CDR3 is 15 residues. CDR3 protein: CASSQGRQTNYGYTF. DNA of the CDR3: TGCGCCAGCAGCCAAGGACGGCAGACTAACTATGGCTACACCTTC.

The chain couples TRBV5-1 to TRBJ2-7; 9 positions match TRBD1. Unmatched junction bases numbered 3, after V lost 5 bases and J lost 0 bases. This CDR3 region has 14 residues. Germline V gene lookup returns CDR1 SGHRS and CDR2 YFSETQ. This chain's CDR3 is CASRPTGGSYEQYF. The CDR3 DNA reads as TGCGCCAGCAGACCGACAGGGGGCTCCTACGAGCAGTACTTC.

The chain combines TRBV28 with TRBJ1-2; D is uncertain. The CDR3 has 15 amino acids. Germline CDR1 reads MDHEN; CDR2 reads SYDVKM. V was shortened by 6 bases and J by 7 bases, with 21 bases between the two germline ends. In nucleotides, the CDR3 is TGTGCCAGCAGCTCCACCGGGAGTGGGTTCACTGGCTACACCTTC. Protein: CASSSTGSGFTGYTF.

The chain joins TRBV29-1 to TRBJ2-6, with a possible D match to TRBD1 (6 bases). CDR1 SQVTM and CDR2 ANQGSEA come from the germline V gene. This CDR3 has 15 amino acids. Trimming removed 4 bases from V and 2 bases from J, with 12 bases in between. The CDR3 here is CSVGLQGAGANVLTF. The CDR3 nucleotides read TGCAGCGTTGGACTACAGGGAGCTGGGGCCAACGTCCTGACTTTC.

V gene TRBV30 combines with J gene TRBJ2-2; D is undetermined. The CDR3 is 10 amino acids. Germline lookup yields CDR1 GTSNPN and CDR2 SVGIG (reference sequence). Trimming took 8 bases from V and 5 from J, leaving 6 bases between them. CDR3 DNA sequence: TGTGCCCACGGTACCGGGGAGCTGTTTTTT. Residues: CAHGTGELFF.

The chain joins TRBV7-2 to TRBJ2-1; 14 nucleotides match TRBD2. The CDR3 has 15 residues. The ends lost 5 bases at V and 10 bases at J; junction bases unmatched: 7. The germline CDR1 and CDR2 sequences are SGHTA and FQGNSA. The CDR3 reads CASSLTSGRVLEQFF. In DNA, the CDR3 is TGTGCCAGCAGCCTGACTAGCGGGAGGGTTCTAGAGCAGTTCTTC.

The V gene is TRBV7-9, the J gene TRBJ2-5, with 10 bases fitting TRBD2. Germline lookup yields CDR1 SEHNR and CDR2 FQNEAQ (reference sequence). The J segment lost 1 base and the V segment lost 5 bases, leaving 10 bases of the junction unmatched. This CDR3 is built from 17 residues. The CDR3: CASSGTPGLAAQETQYF. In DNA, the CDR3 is TGTGCCAGCAGCGGCACTCCAGGACTAGCGGCCCAAGAGACCCAGTACTTC.

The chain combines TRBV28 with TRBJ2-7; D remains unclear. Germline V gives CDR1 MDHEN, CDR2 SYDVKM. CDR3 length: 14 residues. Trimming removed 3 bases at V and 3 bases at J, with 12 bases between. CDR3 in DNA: TGTGCCAGCAGTTTTTTACTAAAGGACTACGAGCAGTACTTC. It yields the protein CASSFLLKDYEQYF.

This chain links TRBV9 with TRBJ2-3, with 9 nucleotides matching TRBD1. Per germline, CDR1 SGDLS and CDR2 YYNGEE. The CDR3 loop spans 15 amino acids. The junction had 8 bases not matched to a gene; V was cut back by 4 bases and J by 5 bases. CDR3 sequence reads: CASSTRQGVGDTQYF. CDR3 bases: TGTGCCAGCAGCACTCGACAGGGGGTGGGAGATACGCAGTATTTT.

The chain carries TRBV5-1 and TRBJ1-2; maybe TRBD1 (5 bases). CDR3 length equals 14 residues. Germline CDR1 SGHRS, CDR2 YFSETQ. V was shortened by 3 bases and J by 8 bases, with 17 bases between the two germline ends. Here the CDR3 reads CASSSGGDLLGYTF. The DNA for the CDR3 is TGCGCCAGCAGCTCGGGAGGGGACCTCTTAGGCTACACCTTC.

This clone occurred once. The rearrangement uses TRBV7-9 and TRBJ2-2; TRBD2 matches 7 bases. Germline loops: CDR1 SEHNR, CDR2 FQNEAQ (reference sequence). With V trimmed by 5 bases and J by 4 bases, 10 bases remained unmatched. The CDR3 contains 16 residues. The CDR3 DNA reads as TGTGCCAGCAGCAAACGGGGGGTCCCACTCACCGGGGAGCTGTTTTTT. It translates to CASSKRGVPLTGELFF.

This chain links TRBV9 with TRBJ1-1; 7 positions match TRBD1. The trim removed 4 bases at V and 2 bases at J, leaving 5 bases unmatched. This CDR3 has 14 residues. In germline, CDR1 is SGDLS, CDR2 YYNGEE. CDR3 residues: CASSSQGSNTEAFF. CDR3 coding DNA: TGTGCCAGCAGCTCACAGGGGAGCAACACTGAAGCTTTCTTT.

CDR3 in DNA: TGTGCCAGCAGCCGCGGAATTAATGAAAAACTGTTTTTT. Its translation is CASSRGINEKLFF. The gene calls are TRBV7-9 and TRBJ1-4; D is undetermined. The CDR3 runs 13 residues. Germline assignment: CDR1 SEHNR and CDR2 FQNEAQ (reference sequence). V was cut by 5 bases and J by 4 bases, with 8 bases left in between.

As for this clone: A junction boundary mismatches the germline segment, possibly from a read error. The CDR3 sequence is CAGRQNNGELFF. Here the CDR3 DNA reads TGTGCCGGTAGACAGAACAACGGGGAGCTGTTTTTT. The V and J genes are TRBV6-5 and TRBJ2-2; D might be TRBD1 (5 bases). CDR3 size: 12 residues. Germline V gene data show CDR1 as MNHEY and CDR2 as SVGAGI.

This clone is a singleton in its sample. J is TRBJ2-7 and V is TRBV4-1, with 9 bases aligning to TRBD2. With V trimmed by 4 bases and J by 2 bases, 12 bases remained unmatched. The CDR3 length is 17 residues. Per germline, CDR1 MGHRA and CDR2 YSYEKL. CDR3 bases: TGCGCCAGCAGCCCCCGCGGCGGGGGGGCCGATACCTACGAGCAGTACTTC. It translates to CASSPRGGGADTYEQYF.

The CDR3 DNA reads as TGTGCCAGCAGGGGGGACACTACGAACACCGGGGAGCTGTTTTTT. Its protein product is CASRGDTTNTGELFF. The V call is TRBV6-5, the J call TRBJ2-2, with a tentative D call TRBD1 (6 bases). The CDR3 has 15 residues. CDR1 and CDR2 from the germline V gene are MNHEY and SVGAGI. V shed 6 bases and J shed 0 bases, with 11 bases lying between them.

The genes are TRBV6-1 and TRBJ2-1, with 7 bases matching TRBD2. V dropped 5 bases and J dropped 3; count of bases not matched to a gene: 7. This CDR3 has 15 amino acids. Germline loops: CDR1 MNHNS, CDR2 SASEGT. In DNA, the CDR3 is TGTGCCAGCAGTAGATCGGGACTAAACTACAATGAGCAGTTCTTC. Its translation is CASSRSGLNYNEQFF.

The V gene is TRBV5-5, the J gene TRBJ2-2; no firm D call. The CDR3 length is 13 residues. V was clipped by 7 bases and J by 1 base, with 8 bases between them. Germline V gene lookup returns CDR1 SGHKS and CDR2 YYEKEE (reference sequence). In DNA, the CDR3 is TGTGCCAGCTATTGGGGGAACACCGGGGAGCTGTTTTTT. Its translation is CASYWGNTGELFF.

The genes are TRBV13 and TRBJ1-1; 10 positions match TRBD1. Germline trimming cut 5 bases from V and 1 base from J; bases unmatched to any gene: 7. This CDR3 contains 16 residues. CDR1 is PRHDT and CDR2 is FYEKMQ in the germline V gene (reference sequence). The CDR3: CASSLPRDRGNTEAFF. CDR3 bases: TGTGCCAGCAGCCTACCCCGGGACAGGGGGAACACTGAAGCTTTCTTT.

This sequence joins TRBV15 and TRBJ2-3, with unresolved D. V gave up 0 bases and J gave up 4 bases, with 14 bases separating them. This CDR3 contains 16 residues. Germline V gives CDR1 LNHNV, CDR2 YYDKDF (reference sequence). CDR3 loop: CATSRDLGFSADTQYF. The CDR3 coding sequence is TGTGCCACCAGCAGAGATCTTGGCTTCTCGGCAGATACGCAGTATTTT.

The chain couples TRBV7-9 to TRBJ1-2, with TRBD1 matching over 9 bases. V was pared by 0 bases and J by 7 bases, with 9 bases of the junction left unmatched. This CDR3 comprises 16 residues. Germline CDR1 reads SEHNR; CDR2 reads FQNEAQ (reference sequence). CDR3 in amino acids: CASSLASPDRGAGYTF. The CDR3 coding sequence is TGTGCCAGCAGCTTAGCCAGCCCAGACAGGGGGGCTGGCTACACCTTC.

The CDR3 is CASSFSGQDGYTF. CDR3 DNA sequence: TGCGCCAGCAGCTTCTCGGGGCAGGATGGCTACACCTTC. V and J are TRBV5-1 and TRBJ1-2; TRBD1 is a possible D gene (5 bases). Trimming took off 2 bases at V and 6 bases at J, with 11 bases between the two ends. Germline assignment: CDR1 SGHRS and CDR2 YFSETQ. CDR3 length: 13 residues.